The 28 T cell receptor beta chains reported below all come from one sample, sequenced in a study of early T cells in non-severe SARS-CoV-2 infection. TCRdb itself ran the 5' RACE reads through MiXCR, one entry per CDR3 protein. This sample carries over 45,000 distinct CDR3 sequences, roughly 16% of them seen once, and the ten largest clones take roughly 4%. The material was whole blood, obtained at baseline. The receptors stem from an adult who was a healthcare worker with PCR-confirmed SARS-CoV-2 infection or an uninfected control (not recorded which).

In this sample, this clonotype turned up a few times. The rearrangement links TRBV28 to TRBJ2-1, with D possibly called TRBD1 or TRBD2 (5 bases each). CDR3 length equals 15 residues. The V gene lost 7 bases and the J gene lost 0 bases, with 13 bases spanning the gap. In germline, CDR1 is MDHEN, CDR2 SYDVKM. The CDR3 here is CASTVGENSYNEQFF. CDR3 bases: TGTGCCAGCACCGTGGGGGAAAACTCCTACAATGAGCAGTTCTTC.

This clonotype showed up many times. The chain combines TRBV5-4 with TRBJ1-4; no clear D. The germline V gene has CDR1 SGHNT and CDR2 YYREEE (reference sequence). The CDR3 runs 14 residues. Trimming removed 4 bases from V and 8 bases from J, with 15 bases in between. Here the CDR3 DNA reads TGTGCCAGCAGCCGTGACGACCCGACAGAAAAACTGTTTTTT. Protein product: CASSRDDPTEKLFF.

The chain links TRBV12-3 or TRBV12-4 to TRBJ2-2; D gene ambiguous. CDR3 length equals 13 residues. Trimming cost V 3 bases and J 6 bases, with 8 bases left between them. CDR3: CASSLGLAGELFF. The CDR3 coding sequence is TGTGCCAGCAGTTTGGGTTTAGCCGGGGAGCTGTTTTTT.

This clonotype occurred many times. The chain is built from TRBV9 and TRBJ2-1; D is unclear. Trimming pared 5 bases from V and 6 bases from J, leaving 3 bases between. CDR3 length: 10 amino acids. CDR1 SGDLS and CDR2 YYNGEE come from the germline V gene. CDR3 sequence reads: CASRANEQFF. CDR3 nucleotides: TGTGCCAGCAGGGCCAATGAGCAGTTCTTC.

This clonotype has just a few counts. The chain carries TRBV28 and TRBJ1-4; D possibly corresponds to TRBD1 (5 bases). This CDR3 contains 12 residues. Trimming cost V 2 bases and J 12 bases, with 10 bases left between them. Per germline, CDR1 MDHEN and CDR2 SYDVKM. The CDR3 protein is CASSLQEGQLFF. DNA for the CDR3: TGTGCCAGCAGTTTACAGGAGGGACAACTGTTTTTT.

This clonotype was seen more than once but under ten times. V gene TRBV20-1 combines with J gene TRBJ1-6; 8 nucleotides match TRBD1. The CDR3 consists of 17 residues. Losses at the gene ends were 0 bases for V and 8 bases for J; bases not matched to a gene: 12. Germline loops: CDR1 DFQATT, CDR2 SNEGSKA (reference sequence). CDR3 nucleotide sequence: TGCAGTGCTAGAGACCCAGGGCAGGGGGCGATTTATTCACCCCTCCACTTT. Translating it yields CSARDPGQGAIYSPLHF.

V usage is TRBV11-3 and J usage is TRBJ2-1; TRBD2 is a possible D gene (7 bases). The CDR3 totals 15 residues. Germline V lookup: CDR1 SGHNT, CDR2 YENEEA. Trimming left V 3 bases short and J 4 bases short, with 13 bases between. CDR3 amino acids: CASSFRGGDYNEQFF. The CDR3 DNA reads TGTGCCAGCAGCTTTAGGGGGGGAGATTACAATGAGCAGTTCTTC.

The CDR3 spells CSARAQTGNTIYF. CDR3 in DNA: TGCAGTGCTAGAGCCCAAACTGGAAACACCATATATTTT. V gene TRBV20-1 combines with J gene TRBJ1-3; D is unclear. Looked up from germline, CDR1 is DFQATT and CDR2 is SNEGSKA (reference sequence). The CDR3 is made up of 13 amino acids. Trimming removed 1 base from V and 2 bases from J, with 6 bases in between.

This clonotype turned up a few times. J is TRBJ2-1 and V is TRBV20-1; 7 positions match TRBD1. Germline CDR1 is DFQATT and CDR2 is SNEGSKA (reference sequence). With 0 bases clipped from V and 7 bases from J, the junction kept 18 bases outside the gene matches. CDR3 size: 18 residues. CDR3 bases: TGCAGTGCTAGAGAACCACAGGGGACGGGCGCGGCGTGGAATGAGCAGTTCTTC. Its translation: CSAREPQGTGAAWNEQFF.

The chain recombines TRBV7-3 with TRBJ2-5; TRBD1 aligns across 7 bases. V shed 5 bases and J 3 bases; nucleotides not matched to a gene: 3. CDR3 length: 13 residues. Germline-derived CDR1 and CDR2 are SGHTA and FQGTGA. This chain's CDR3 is CASSPQGKETQYF. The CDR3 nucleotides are TGTGCCAGCAGCCCACAGGGGAAAGAGACCCAGTACTTC.

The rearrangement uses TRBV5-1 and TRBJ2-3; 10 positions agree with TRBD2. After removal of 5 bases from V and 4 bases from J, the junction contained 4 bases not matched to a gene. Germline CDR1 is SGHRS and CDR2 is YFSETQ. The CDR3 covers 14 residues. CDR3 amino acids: CASSSGGFPDTQYF. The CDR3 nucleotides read TGCGCCAGCAGTAGCGGGGGGTTTCCAGATACGCAGTATTTT.

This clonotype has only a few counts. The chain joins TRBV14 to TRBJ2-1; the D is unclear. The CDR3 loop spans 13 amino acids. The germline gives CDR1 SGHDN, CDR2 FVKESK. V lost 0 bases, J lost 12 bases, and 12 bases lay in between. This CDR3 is CASSQDSWAPQFF. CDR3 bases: TGTGCCAGCAGCCAAGATTCTTGGGCCCCGCAGTTCTTC.

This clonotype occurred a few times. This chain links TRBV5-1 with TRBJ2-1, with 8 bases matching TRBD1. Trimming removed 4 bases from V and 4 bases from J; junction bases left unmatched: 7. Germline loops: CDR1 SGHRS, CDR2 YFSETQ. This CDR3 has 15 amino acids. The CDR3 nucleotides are TGCGCCAGCAGCACGACAGGGGCGGAATACAATGAGCAGTTCTTC. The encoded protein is CASSTTGAEYNEQFF.

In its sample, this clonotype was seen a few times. The CDR3 nucleotides are TGTGCCAGCAGCCCGAGGAGTTTTGTAGCGGGGCAAGAGACCCAGTACTTC. Translation gives CASSPRSFVAGQETQYF. This chain connects TRBV7-9 to TRBJ2-5; 8 nucleotides match TRBD2. The CDR3 spans 17 residues. Germline loops: CDR1 SEHNR, CDR2 FQNEAQ (reference sequence). V dropped 5 bases and J dropped 2; count of bases not matched to a gene: 13.

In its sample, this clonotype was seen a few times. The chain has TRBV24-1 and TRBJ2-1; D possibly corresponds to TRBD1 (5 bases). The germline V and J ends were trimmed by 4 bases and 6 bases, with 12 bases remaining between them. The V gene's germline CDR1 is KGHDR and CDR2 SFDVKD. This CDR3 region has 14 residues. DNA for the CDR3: TGTGCCACCAGTGACGTAGACAGTCCCAATGAGCAGTTCTTC. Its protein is CATSDVDSPNEQFF.

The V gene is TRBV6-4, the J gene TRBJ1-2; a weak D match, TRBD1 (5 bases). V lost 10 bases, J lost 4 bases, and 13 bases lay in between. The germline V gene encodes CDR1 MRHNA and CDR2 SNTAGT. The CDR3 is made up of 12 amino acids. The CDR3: CATGGAFYGYTF. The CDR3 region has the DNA TGTGCCACCGGTGGGGCTTTCTATGGCTACACCTTC.

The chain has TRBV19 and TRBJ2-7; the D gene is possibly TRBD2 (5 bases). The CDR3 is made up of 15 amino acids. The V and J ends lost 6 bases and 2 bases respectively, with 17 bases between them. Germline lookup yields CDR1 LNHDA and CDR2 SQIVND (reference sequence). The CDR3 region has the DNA TGTGCCAGTAGGGAGCGGTGGCAGGCGACCTACGAGCAGTACTTC. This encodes CASRERWQATYEQYF.

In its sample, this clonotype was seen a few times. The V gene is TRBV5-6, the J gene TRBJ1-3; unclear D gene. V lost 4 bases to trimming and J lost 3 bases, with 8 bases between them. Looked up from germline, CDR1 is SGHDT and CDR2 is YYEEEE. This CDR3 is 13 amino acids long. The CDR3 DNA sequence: TGTGCCAGCAGCGGGGATTTTGGAAACACCATATATTTT. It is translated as CASSGDFGNTIYF.

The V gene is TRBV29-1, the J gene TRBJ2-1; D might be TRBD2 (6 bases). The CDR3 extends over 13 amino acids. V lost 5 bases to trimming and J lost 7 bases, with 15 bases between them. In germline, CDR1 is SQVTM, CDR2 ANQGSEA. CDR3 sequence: CSVPPGLRNEQFF. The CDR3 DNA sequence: TGCAGCGTTCCCCCGGGACTTAGAAATGAGCAGTTCTTC.

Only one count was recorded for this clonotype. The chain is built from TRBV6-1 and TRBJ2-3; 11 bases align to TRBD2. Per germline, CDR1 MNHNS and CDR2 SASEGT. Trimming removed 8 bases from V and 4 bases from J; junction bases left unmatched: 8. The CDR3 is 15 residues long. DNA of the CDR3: TGTGCCAGCCTTTTGACTAGCGGGGCGGCAGATACGCAGTATTTT. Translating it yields CASLLTSGAADTQYF.

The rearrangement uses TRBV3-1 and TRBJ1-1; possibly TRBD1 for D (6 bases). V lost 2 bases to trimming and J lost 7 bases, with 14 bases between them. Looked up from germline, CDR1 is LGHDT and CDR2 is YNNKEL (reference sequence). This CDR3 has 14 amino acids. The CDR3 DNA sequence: TGTGCCAGCAGCCAAACTCAGGGGAGGGGTGAAGCTTTCTTT. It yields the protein CASSQTQGRGEAFF. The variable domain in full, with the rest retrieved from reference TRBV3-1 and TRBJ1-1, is DTAVSQTPKYLVTQMGNDKSIKCEQNLGHDTMYWYKQDSKKFLKIMFSYNNKELIINETVPNRFSPKSPDKAHLNLHINSLELGDSAVYFCASSQTQGRGEAFFGQGTRLTVV.

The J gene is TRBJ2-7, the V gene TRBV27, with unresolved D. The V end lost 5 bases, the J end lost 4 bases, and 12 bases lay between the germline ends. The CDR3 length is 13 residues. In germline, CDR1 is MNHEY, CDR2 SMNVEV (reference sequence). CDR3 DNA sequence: TGTGCCAGCAGTCTCCGGGCAGCTTACGAGCAGTACTTC. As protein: CASSLRAAYEQYF.

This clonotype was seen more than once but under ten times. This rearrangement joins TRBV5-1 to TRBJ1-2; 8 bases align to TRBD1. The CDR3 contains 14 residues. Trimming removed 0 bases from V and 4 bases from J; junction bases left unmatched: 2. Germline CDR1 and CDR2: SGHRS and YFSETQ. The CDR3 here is CASSLAGQAYGYTF. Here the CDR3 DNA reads TGCGCCAGCAGCTTGGCGGGACAGGCCTATGGCTACACCTTC.

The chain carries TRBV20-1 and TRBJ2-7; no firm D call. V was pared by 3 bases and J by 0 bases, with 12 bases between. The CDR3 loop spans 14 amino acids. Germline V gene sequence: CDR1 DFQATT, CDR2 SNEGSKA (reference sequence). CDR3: CSASQGSSSYEQYF. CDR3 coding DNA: TGCAGTGCTAGTCAAGGTTCAAGCTCCTACGAGCAGTACTTC.

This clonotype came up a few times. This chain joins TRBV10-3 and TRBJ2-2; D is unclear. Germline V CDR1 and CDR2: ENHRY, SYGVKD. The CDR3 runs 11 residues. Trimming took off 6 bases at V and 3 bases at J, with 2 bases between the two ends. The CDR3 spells CAIRDTGELFF. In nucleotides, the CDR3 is TGTGCCATCAGAGACACCGGGGAGCTGTTTTTT.

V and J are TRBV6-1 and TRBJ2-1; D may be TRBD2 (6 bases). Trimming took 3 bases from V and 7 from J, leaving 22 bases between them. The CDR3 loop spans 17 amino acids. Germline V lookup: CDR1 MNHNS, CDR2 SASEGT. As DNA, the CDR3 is TGTGCCAGCAGTGACTACTTGGCGGGACGGGGGAGGAATGAGCAGTTCTTC. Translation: CASSDYLAGRGRNEQFF.

The CDR3 sequence: CASSFTGTTYEQYF. CDR3 nucleotide sequence: TGTGCCAGCAGCTTTACCGGGACTACCTACGAGCAGTACTTC. The chain combines TRBV7-8 with TRBJ2-7; 7 bases are shared with TRBD2. V dropped 3 bases and J dropped 2; count of bases not matched to a gene: 4. Germline CDR1 and CDR2: SGHVS and FQNEAQ. This CDR3 is built from 14 residues.

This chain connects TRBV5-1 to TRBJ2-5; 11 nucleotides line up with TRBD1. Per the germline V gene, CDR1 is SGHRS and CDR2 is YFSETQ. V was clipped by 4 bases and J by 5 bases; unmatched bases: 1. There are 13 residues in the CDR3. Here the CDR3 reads CASSRDRGETQYF. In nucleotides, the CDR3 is TGCGCCAGCAGCCGGGACAGGGGGGAGACCCAGTACTTC.